The T cell receptor (beta chain) under discussion was sequenced for a study of cytomegalovirus exposure and HLA in healthy donors. Study conclusions and caveats: In terms of immune exposure information, only CMV serostatus was available.

The V and J ends lost 6 bases and 3 bases respectively, with 16 bases between them. The CDR3 length is 15 residues. The germline V gene encodes CDR1 MNHNS and CDR2 SASEGT. The PCR was carried out with 60 Vbeta primers and 13 Jbeta primers. Sequencing used immunoSEQ multiplex PCR; TCRdb keeps in-frame clones, though not all of them. The sample holds about 250,000 clones, around 78% seen once. Concerning this clone itself: Its antigen is currently unknown.

This TCR was sampled from a boy younger than 18 in good health and CMV-seronegative. V usage is TRBV6-1 and J usage is TRBJ2-3, with TRBD2 as a possible D gene (6 bases). The sample consisted of PBMCs. The CDR3 DNA reads as TGTGCCAGCAGCCTAAACGGGGGTCCGACAGATACGCAGTATTTT. This gives the protein CASSLNGGPTDTQYF.